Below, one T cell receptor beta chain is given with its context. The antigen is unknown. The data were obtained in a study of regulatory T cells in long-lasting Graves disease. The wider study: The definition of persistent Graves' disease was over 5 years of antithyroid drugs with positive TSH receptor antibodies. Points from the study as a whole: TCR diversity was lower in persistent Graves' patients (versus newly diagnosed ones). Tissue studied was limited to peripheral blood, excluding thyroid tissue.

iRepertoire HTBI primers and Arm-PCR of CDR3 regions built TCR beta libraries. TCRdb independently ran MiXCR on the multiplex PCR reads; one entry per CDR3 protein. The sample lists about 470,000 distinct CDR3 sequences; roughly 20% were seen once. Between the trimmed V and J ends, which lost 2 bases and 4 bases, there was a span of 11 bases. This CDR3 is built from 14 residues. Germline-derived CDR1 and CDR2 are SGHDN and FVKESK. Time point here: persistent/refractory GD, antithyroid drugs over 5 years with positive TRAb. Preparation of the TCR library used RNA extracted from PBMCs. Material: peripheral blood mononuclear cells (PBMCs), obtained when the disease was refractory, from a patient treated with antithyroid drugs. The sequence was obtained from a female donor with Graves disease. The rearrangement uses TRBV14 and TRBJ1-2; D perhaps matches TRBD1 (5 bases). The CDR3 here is CASSQQGLGYGYTF. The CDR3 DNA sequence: TGTGCCAGCAGCCAACAGGGTTTGGGCTATGGCTACACCTTC.